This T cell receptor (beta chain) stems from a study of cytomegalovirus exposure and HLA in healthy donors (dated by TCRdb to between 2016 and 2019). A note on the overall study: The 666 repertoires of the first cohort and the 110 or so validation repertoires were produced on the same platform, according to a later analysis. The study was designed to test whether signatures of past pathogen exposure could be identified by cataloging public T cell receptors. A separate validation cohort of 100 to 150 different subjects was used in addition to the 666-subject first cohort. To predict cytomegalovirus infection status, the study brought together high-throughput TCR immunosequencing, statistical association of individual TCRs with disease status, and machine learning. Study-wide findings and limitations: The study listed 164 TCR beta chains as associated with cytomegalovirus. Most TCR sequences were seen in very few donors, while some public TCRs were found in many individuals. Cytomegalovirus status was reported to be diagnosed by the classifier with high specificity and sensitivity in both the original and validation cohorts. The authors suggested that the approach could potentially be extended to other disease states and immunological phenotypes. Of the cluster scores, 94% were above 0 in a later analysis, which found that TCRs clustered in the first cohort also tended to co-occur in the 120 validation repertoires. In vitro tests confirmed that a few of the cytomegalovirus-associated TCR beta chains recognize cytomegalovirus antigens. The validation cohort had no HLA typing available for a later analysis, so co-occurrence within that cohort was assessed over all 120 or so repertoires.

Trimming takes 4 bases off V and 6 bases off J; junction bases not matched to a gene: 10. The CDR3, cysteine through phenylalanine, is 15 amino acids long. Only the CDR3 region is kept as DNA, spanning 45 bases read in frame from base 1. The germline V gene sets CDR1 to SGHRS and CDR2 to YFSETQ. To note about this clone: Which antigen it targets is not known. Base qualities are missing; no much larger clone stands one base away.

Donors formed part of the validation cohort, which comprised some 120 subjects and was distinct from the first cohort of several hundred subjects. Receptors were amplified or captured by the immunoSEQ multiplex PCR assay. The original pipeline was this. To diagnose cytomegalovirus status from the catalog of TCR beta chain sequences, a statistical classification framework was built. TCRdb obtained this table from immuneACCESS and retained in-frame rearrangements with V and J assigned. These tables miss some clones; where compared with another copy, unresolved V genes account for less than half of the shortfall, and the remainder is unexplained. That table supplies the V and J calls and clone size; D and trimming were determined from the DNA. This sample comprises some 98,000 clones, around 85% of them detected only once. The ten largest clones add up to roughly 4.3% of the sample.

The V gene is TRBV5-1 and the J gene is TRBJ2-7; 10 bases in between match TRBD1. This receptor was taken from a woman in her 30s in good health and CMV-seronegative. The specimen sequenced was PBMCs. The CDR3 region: CASSATGTGAGEQYF. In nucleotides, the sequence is TGCGCCAGCAGCGCTACCGGGACAGGGGCGGGCGAGCAGTACTTC.